The 27 T cell receptor beta chains reported below all come from one sample, sequenced in a study of blood T cells in healthy people across ages (dated by TCRdb to between 2014 and 2017). Library creation used 5' RACE. Sequenced on an Illumina HiSeq 2500. The second PCR ran for about 7 to 11 cycles and used a J-beta primer mix along with a sample-barcoded 5' primer. TCRdb trimmed public reads at Q25 via fastp, called clones via MiXCR and kept in-frame beta chains. When rows share a CDR3 protein, they turn into one entry using the most common DNA and genes. The sample table lists 900,000 to 950,000 distinct CDR3 sequences, around 29% of them with a count of one. The ten largest clones add up to 10% to 13% of the sample. This same sample was also part of a study on T cells of mothers and their children.

The source material was blood. These receptors all come from a woman aged 35 to 49 in good health.

This clonotype has ten or more counts. V and J are TRBV7-2 and TRBJ2-5; D may be TRBD1 (5 bases). This CDR3 comprises 12 residues. Germline V gives CDR1 SGHTA, CDR2 FQGNSA. The V gene lost 5 bases and the J gene lost 5 bases, with 9 bases spanning the gap. CDR3 sequence: CASSPNRETQYF. The DNA for the CDR3 is TGTGCCAGCAGCCCCAACAGGGAGACCCAGTACTTC. Combining the CDR3 with reference TRBV7-2 and TRBJ2-5 gives the whole variable domain GAGVSQSPSNKVTEKGKDVELRCDPISGHTALYWYRQSLGQGLEFLIYFQGNSAPDKSGLPSDRFSAERTGGSVSTLTIQRTQQEDSAVYLCASSPNRETQYFGPGTRLLVL.

This clonotype has just a few counts. The rearrangement links TRBV7-9 to TRBJ2-5; 7 positions agree with TRBD1. Losses at the gene ends were 11 bases for V and 1 base for J; bases not matched to a gene: 7. Germline CDR1 SEHNR, CDR2 FQNEAQ (reference sequence). This CDR3 is 13 amino acids long. As DNA, the CDR3 is TGTGCCTCTCCCGGGGACAGCCAAGAGACCCAGTACTTC. Amino acids: CASPGDSQETQYF. Full variable domain (outside the CDR3, taken from reference TRBV7-9 and TRBJ2-5): DTGVSQNPRHKITKRGQNVTFRCDPISEHNRLYWYRQTLGQGPEFLTYFQNEAQLEKSRLLSDRFSAERPKGSFSTLEIQRTEQGDSAMYLCASPGDSQETQYFGPGTRLLVL.

This clonotype has a handful of counts. This rearrangement joins TRBV12-3 or TRBV12-4 to TRBJ2-6; 9 positions agree with TRBD1. This CDR3 has 17 residues. V dropped 6 bases and J dropped 0; count of bases not matched to a gene: 6. The CDR3 DNA reads TGTGCCAGCAGGCAGGACAGGGGCCTCTCTGGGGCCAACGTCCTGACTTTC. The encoded protein is CASRQDRGLSGANVLTF.

This clonotype was seen more than once but under ten times. Since the CDR3 does not end with the conserved phenylalanine or tryptophan, this likely comes from a read error. V gene TRBV5-1 combines with J gene TRBJ1-2; 8 bases match TRBD1. This CDR3 has 14 amino acids. In germline, CDR1 is SGHRS, CDR2 YFSETQ. The J segment lost 8 bases and the V segment lost 4 bases, leaving 10 bases of the junction unmatched. The CDR3 coding sequence is TGCGCCAGCAGCCCCTTACAGGGGGACGGAGGCTACACCCTC. Translated, it gives CASSPLQGDGGYTL.

This clonotype was seen a few times. Here the CDR3 reads CASRPRGTEAFF. DNA of the CDR3: TGTGCCAGCAGACCCCGAGGGACTGAAGCTTTCTTT. The chain couples TRBV28 to TRBJ1-1; no firm D call. Germline loops: CDR1 MDHEN, CDR2 SYDVKM. With 6 bases removed from V and 5 bases from J, the gap between germline ends came to 10 bases. The CDR3 consists of 12 residues.

This clonotype came up many times. V gene TRBV20-1 combines with J gene TRBJ2-3; 10 bases are a match to TRBD2. From germline, CDR1 is DFQATT and CDR2 SNEGSKA (reference sequence). This CDR3 contains 15 residues. J gave up 0 bases and V 1 base, and 1 base lay outside the gene matches. CDR3 DNA sequence: TGCAGTGCTAGAGTAGCGGGGGGTAGCACAGATACGCAGTATTTT. Translation: CSARVAGGSTDTQYF.

The sample holds a few counts of this clonotype. The V call is TRBV7-2, the J call TRBJ1-5, with TRBD1 identical over 9 bases. This CDR3 is 16 amino acids long. Trimming removed 8 bases from V and 4 bases from J; junction bases left unmatched: 12. Looked up from germline, CDR1 is SGHTA and CDR2 is FQGNSA. The CDR3 loop is CASGPGQGSLNQPQHF. CDR3 sequence (DNA): TGTGCCAGCGGGCCGGGACAGGGCTCCCTAAATCAGCCCCAGCATTTT.

Here the CDR3 DNA reads TGTGCCAGCAGCGGACGAGGGAGGGAGCAGTTCTTC. Translation: CASSGRGREQFF. This rearrangement joins TRBV9 to TRBJ2-1; D perhaps matches TRBD2 (6 bases). This CDR3 has 12 residues. Germline CDR1 and CDR2: SGDLS and YYNGEE. Trimming removed 3 bases at V and 10 bases at J, with 11 bases between.

This clonotype was observed at least ten times. The V and J genes are TRBV5-1 and TRBJ2-7; 7 bases are a match to TRBD1. This CDR3 has 16 residues. The V and J ends lost 0 bases and 3 bases, in that order; junction bases with no gene match: 9. Germline V lookup: CDR1 SGHRS, CDR2 YFSETQ. CDR3 coding DNA: TGCGCCAGCAGCTTGGAGCCGGACAGGAGATACTACGAGCAGTACTTC. This sequence encodes CASSLEPDRRYYEQYF.

This clonotype was counted a few times. The chain joins TRBV12-3 or TRBV12-4 to TRBJ1-2, with a weak D call TRBD1 (5 bases). The CDR3 totals 14 residues. Trimming shortened V by 8 bases and J by 0 bases, and 13 bases separated the two germline ends. As DNA, the CDR3 is TGTGCCAGCTATGGGGGTCCAGCTAACTATGGCTACACCTTC. Translation gives CASYGGPANYGYTF.

This clonotype came up a few times. This chain connects TRBV27 to TRBJ1-2, with D possibly TRBD1 on 5 matching bases. The germline V gene encodes CDR1 MNHEY and CDR2 SMNVEV (reference sequence). Trimming shortened V by 6 bases and J by 5 bases, and 16 bases separated the two germline ends. This CDR3 spans 14 amino acids. The CDR3 DNA sequence: TGTGCCAGCAGCGGGACCGCTGGAATGTATGGCTACACCTTC. As protein: CASSGTAGMYGYTF.

The genes are TRBV27 and TRBJ1-5; D possibly corresponds to TRBD1 (6 bases). V lost 3 bases to trimming and J lost 6 bases, with 12 bases between them. This CDR3 comprises 14 residues. The germline CDR1 and CDR2 sequences are MNHEY and SMNVEV (reference sequence). The CDR3 nucleotides are TGTGCCAGCAGTTTCGGAGAGGGGGGTCAGCCCCAGCATTTT. It codes for CASSFGEGGQPQHF.

In regard to this clonotype: This may be a read error, as it is one base from a much larger clone. J is TRBJ1-1 and V is TRBV20-1; D gene uncertain. V gave up 4 bases and J gave up 4 bases, with 13 bases separating them. CDR1 and CDR2 (germline): DFQATT, SNEGSKA (reference sequence). This CDR3 contains 13 residues. The chain's CDR3 is CSANRPGSTEAFF. The CDR3 nucleotides read TGCAGTGCTAACCGGCCGGGCAGCACTGAAGCTTTCTTT.

At least ten counts were recorded for this clonotype. The V call is TRBV12-3 or TRBV12-4, the J call TRBJ2-1; D unresolved. Trimming stripped 0 bases from V and 2 bases from J, with 8 bases between. The CDR3 spans 15 residues. DNA of the CDR3: TGTGCCAGCAGTTTAGCGCGGCGAACCTACAATGAGCAGTTCTTC. Encoded protein: CASSLARRTYNEQFF.

As for this clonotype: The junction departs from germline at one end; a sequencing error may be responsible. The chain links TRBV5-1 to TRBJ2-1, with 9 bases identical to TRBD1. Germline lookup yields CDR1 SGHRS and CDR2 YFSETQ. The CDR3 contains 15 residues. CDR3 sequence: CASSFTGGSRNGQFF. The CDR3 coding sequence is TGCGCCAGCAGCTTTACAGGGGGCTCGAGGAATGGGCAGTTCTTC.

This sequence joins TRBV7-3 and TRBJ1-5; D is uncertain. Germline V gene lookup returns CDR1 SGHTA and CDR2 FQGTGA. V lost 0 bases and J lost 9, with 12 bases in between. The CDR3 spans 14 residues. The CDR3 reads CASSLTPGVGPQHF. The CDR3 DNA follows: TGTGCCAGCAGCTTAACGCCTGGGGTAGGGCCCCAGCATTTT.

The chain couples TRBV28 to TRBJ2-7; 7 bases match TRBD2. Trimming took 6 bases from V and 6 from J; bases not matched to a gene: 17. CDR3 length: 16 amino acids. Germline values: CDR1 MDHEN, CDR2 SYDVKM. DNA for the CDR3: TGTGCCAGCAGACTAGGGGAGGGGAGGAAGTTCGGCGAGCAGTACTTC. Protein sequence: CASRLGEGRKFGEQYF.

The chain joins TRBV2 to TRBJ2-7; D is uncertain. CDR1 is SNHLY and CDR2 is FYNNEI in the germline V gene. The CDR3 is made up of 14 amino acids. V shed 1 base and J shed 7 bases, with 14 bases lying between them. In DNA, the CDR3 is TGTGCCAGCAGTGAAGGTGGGGTTAGGTATGAGCAGTACTTC. This translates into CASSEGGVRYEQYF.

Regarding this clonotype: The junction does not match germline at one end; this may be a read error. The chain has TRBV6-1 and TRBJ2-7; 11 bases are a match to TRBD1. The germline CDR1 and CDR2 sequences are MNHNS and SASEGT. The CDR3 spans 15 residues. CDR3 in amino acids: CASREGQGAMYEQYF. The CDR3 bases are TGTGCCAGCAGAGAAGGACAGGGGGCTATGTACGAGCAGTACTTC.

With regard to this clonotype: Relative to the germline gene, one junction end is altered; a read error may explain this. The chain recombines TRBV14 with TRBJ2-2; a possible D gene is TRBD2 (6 bases). The CDR3 has 17 amino acids. Germline CDR1 reads SGHDN; CDR2 reads FVKESK. This CDR3 is CASSQDTWRADTGEPFF. CDR3 coding DNA: TGTGCCAGCAGCCAAGATACGTGGAGGGCGGACACCGGGGAGCCGTTTTTT.

The rearrangement joins TRBV5-1 to TRBJ2-3; the D gene is possibly TRBD2 (6 bases). V gave up 5 bases and J gave up 2 bases, with 12 bases separating them. The germline V gene has CDR1 SGHRS and CDR2 YFSETQ. This CDR3 comprises 14 residues. The CDR3 spells CASRGASATDTQYF. The CDR3 coding sequence is TGCGCCAGCAGAGGGGCTAGCGCCACAGATACGCAGTATTTT.

This clonotype was picked up a small number of times. One junction end disagrees with the germline gene, perhaps due to a read error. The V gene is TRBV24-1, the J gene TRBJ2-5; the match to TRBD2 covers 9 bases. CDR3 length: 16 amino acids. Germline V gives CDR1 KGHDR, CDR2 SFDVKD. CDR3: CATSDAGGPFHENQYF. CDR3 DNA sequence: TGTGCCACCAGTGATGCGGGGGGGCCCTTCCACGAGAACCAGTACTTC.

This clonotype was found many times. V and J are TRBV5-1 and TRBJ2-7; TRBD1 might be the D (6 bases). CDR3 length: 13 residues. Trimming removed 5 bases from V and 3 bases from J, with 12 bases in between. CDR1 and CDR2 from the germline V gene are SGHRS and YFSETQ. The CDR3 here is CASRATGNYEQYF. The CDR3 DNA reads as TGCGCCAGCAGAGCGACAGGTAACTACGAGCAGTACTTC.

V gene TRBV6-4 combines with J gene TRBJ2-2; the D is unclear. V was clipped by 5 bases and J by 7 bases, with 11 bases between them. The germline CDR1 and CDR2 sequences are MRHNA and SNTAGT. CDR3 size: 13 residues. The chain's CDR3 is CASSPLGHGELFF. As DNA, the CDR3 is TGTGCCAGCAGTCCCTTGGGCCACGGGGAGCTGTTTTTT.

This chain uses TRBV7-8 with TRBJ2-3; 9 bases are a match to TRBD1. This CDR3 region has 15 residues. V lost 5 bases and J lost 4; bases outside the gene matches: 7. The V gene's germline CDR1 is SGHVS and CDR2 FQNEAQ. The CDR3 DNA follows: TGTGCCAGCAGCCCTGGGACAGGGTACGCAGATACGCAGTATTTT. Translation: CASSPGTGYADTQYF. Supplemented by reference TRBV7-8 and TRBJ2-3, the full variable domain reads GAGVSQSPRYKVAKRGQDVALRCDPISGHVSLFWYQQALGQGPEFLTYFQNEAQLDKSGLPSDRFFAERPEGSVSTLKIQRTQQEDSAVYLCASSPGTGYADTQYFGPGTRLTVL.

The V call is TRBV6-5, the J call TRBJ1-2, with 8 bases fitting TRBD1. Germline assignment: CDR1 MNHEY and CDR2 SVGAGI. Losses at the gene ends were 2 bases for V and 7 bases for J; bases not matched to a gene: 15. This CDR3 spans 17 amino acids. The CDR3 loop reads CASSYGQAGGLIGGYTF. The CDR3, as DNA: TGTGCCAGCAGTTACGGACAAGCAGGGGGCTTAATTGGTGGCTACACCTTC.

This clonotype was seen only a few times. One end of the junction fails to match germline, which may point to a read error. The chain links TRBV7-3 to TRBJ2-1, with D maybe TRBD2 (5 bases). CDR1 SGHTA and CDR2 FQGTGA come from the germline V gene. The CDR3 extends over 16 amino acids. CDR3 nucleotide sequence: TGTGCCAGCAGCCTGGCGGGCGCAAGCTCCTACGATGAGCAGTTCTTC. It is translated as CASSLAGASSYDEQFF.